This record covers a single T cell receptor beta chain. Germline V CDR1 and CDR2: SGHTA, FQGTGA. The CDR3 is 15 amino acids. V lost 0 bases, J lost 4 bases, and 12 bases lay in between. The sample belongs to a study of blood T cell repertoires in COVID-19. About the research overall: Acute-phase and convalescent COVID-19 samples originated in the United States, Italy and Spain. PBMCs, B-cell-depleted T cells, or T cells provided the cDNA or gDNA that made up the material.

Original handling: Cell counts per sample came from amplifying reference gene primers. The method was immunoSEQ multiplex PCR; TCRdb's version includes in-frame clones alone and lacks a portion of them. Clonal size and the V and J genes are those of that table, whereas D and trimming came from the DNA. Among fewer than 200,000 clones listed, about 87% were seen once. V and J are TRBV7-3 and TRBJ2-5; tentatively, D is TRBD2 (6 bases). Source material: peripheral blood. The origin of this receptor is a man aged 60 to 75 with acute or convalescent COVID-19. The CDR3 reads CASSLTRGKGETQYF. The DNA of the CDR3 is TGTGCCAGCAGCTTAACCCGCGGGAAAGGAGAGACCCAGTACTTC. The full variable domain, rest sourced from reference TRBV7-3 and TRBJ2-5, is GAGVSQTPSNKVTEKGKYVELRCDPISGHTALYWYRQSLGQGPEFLIYFQGTGAADDSGLPNDRFFAVRPEGSVSTLKIQRTERGDSAVYLCASSLTRGKGETQYFGPGTRLLVL.